This T cell receptor (beta chain) derives from a study of siplizumab effects on memory and regulatory T cells (dated by TCRdb to between 2018 and 2020). Regarding the study in general: The study examined how the anti-CD2 antibody siplizumab affects alloreactive T-cell subsets in allogeneic mixed lymphocyte reactions built from human PBMCs. The study at large found these results: Unstimulated naive T cells appeared more diverse than memory T cells, and naive cells seemed to contribute substantially to the alloresponse. The suppressive function of proliferating Tregs from siplizumab cultures was not functionally confirmed. Among mappable alloreactive CD4+ clones, an average Treg-derived fraction of about 70% was observed with siplizumab, compared with 26.9% in control reactions. For roughly 75-97% of proliferating CD4+ or CD8+ clones, no naive or memory phenotype could be assigned. Because sequences at frequencies below about 10^-5 were poorly captured, only a minor fraction of alloreactive clones could be mapped back to unstimulated subsets. Siplizumab significantly reduced the cumulative frequency of alloreactive sequences traceable to unstimulated CD4+ memory T cells.

The CDR3 sequence holds 17 residues, the cysteine and phenylalanine included. The entry retains the CDR3 DNA only, 51 bases that are in frame from base 1. The germline V gene provides CDR1 MNHNS and CDR2 SASEGT. Trimming at the junction amounts to 4 bases on V and 2 bases on J, and the germline ends lie 21 bases apart. About this clone: The target of this receptor is not known. No much larger clone exists at a distance of one base, and base qualities are not known.

Library method: the immunoSEQ multiplex PCR assay. Each sample had some 94,000 TCR templates assayed by the deep sequencing platform. Genomic DNA extracted from sorted T cells was the material used for TCRbeta CDR3 sequencing. The paper's data handling went like this. The R programming language was used for the clonal analysis of the TCRbeta CDR3 data. Comparing unstimulated samples against CFSE-low samples taken after the reaction was how alloreactive CD4+ and CD8+ clones were defined. Regulatory or non-regulatory origin of alloreactive CD4+ clones was assigned by matching sequences to the sorted unstimulated Treg and non-Treg repertoires. In its TCRdb copy, this immuneACCESS table keeps in-frame sequences only and misses some clones. Where compared with another copy, unresolved V genes explain less than half of these, and the others have no known cause. That table furnishes V, J and clone size, whereas the DNA furnished D and trimming. Here the sample has 75,000 to 100,000 clones; 85% to 95% occur a single time. Clones ranked in the top ten supply 1.3% of the sample.

Sorted unstimulated T cells and proliferating T cells recovered from mixed lymphocyte reactions were subjected to TCRbeta CDR3 sequencing. Fresh whole blood from nine to eleven HLA-typed healthy donors was used to isolate PBMCs. To map where alloreactive clones came from, CD4+ non-regulatory T cells in the unstimulated state were FACS-sorted. This clonotype was sampled from a human donor in good health. The rearrangement combines TRBV6-1 with TRBJ2-7; TRBD2 is a weak D gene call, 6 bases matching. The material sequenced was non-Treg CD4+ T cells sorted from blood. What the cell subset or site label conveys for this sample: FACS-sorted unstimulated CD4+ non-regulatory T cells. The nucleotide sequence reads as follows: TGTGCCAGCAGTGTAAGAATGGCGGGAACTAATACCTACGAGCAGTACTTC. This gives the protein CASSVRMAGTNTYEQYF.